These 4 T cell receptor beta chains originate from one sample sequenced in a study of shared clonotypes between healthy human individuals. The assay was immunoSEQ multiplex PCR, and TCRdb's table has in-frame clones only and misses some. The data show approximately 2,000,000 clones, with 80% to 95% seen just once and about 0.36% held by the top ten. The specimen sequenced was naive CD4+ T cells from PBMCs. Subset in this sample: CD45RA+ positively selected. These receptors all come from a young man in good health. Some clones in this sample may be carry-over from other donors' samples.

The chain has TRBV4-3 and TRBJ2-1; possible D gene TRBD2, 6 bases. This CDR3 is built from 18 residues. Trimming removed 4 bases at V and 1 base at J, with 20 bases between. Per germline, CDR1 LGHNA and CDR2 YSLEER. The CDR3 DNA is TGCGCCAGCAGCCTCGGGACTCCTCGGTTTGTGTCCTACAATGAGCAGTTCTTC. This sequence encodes CASSLGTPRFVSYNEQFF.

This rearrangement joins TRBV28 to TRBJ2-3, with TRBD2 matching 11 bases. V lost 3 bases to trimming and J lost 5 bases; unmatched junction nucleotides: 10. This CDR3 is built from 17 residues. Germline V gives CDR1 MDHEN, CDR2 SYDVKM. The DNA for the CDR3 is TGTGCCAGCAGTTTCTATGGTAGCGGGAGGGCGGGAGATACGCAGTATTTT. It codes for CASSFYGSGRAGDTQYF.

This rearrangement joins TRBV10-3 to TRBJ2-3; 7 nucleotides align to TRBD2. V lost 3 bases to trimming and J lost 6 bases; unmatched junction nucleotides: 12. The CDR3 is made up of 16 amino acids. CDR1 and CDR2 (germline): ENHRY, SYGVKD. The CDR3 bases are TGTGCCATCAGTGACGGGGCCTCAGAGGGAGGGGATACGCAGTATTTT. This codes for CAISDGASEGGDTQYF.

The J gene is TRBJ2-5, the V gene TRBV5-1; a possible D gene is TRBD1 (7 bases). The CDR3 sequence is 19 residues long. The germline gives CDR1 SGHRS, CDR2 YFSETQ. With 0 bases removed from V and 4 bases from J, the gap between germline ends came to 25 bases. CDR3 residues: CASSLVPRGEAVLGETQYF. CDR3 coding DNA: TGCGCCAGCAGCTTGGTCCCCAGGGGGGAAGCGGTTTTGGGAGAGACCCAGTACTTC.